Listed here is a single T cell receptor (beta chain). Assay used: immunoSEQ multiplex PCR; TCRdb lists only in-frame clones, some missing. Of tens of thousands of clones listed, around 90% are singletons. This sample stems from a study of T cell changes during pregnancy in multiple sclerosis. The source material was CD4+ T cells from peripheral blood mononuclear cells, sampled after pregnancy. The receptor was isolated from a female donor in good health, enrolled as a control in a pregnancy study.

The CDR3 loop reads CASSHGLAGRNEQFF. The CDR3 nucleotides are TGTGCCAGCTCACACGGACTAGCGGGGAGGAATGAGCAGTTCTTC. This chain links TRBV18 with TRBJ2-1; 12 bases fit TRBD2. CDR1 is KGHSH and CDR2 is LQKENI in the germline V gene. V was clipped by 4 bases and J by 7 bases; unmatched bases: 5. The CDR3 runs 15 residues.